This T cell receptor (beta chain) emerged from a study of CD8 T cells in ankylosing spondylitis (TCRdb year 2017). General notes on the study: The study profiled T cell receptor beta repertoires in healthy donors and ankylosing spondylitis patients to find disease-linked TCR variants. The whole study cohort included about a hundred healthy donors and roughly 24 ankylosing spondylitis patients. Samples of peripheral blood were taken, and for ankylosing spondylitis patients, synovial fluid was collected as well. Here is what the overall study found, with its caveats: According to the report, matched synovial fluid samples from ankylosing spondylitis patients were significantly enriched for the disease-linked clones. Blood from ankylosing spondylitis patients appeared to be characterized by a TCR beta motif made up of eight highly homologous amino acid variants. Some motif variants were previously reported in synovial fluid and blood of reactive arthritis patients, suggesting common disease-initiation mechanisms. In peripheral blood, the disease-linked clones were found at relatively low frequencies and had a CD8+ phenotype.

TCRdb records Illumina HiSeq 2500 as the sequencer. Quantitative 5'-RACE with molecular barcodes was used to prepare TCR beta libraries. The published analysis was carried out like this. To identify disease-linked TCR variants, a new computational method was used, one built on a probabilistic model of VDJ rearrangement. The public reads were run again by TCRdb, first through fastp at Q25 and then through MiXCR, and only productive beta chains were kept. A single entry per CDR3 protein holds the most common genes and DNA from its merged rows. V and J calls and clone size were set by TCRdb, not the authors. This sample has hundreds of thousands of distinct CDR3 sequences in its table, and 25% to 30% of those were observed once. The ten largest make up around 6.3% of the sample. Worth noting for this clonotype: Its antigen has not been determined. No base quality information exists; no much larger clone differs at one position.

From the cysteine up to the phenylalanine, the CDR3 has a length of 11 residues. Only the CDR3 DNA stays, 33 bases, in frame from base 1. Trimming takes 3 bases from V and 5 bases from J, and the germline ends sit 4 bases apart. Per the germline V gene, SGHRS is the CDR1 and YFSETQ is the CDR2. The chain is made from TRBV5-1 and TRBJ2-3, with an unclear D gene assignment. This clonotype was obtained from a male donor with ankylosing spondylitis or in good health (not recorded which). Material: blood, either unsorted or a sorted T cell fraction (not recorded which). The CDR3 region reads CASSSEDTQYF. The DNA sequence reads TGCGCCAGCAGCTCAGAAGATACGCAGTATTTT. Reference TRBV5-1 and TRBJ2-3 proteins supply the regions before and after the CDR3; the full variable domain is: KAGVTQTPRYLIKTRGQQVTLSCSPISGHRSVSWYQQTPGQGLQFLFEYFSETQRNKGNFPGRFSGRQFSNSRSEMNVSTLELGDSALYLCASSSEDTQYFGPGTRLTVL.